The next 19 T cell receptor beta chains were all read from a single sample in a study of cytomegalovirus exposure and HLA in healthy donors. The PCR contained 60 Vbeta and 13 Jbeta primers. Measured with immunoSEQ multiplex PCR; TCRdb has only the in-frame clones, and not every one. The sample lists 170,000 or so clones, 84% seen once, with 1.9% in the top ten. The sample comprised PBMCs. These receptors all stem from a man aged 18 to 35 in good health and CMV-seronegative.

This sequence joins TRBV2 and TRBJ1-4; a possible D gene is TRBD1 (6 bases). With 7 bases removed from V and 3 bases from J, the gap between germline ends came to 12 bases. CDR1 and CDR2 from the germline V gene are SNHLY and FYNNEI. The CDR3 sequence is 14 residues long. The CDR3 spells CASIGQRANEKLFF. CDR3 coding DNA: TGTGCCAGCATTGGACAGCGAGCTAATGAAAAACTGTTTTTT.

The chain combines TRBV30 with TRBJ1-2; TRBD1 matches 9 bases. Germline loops: CDR1 GTSNPN, CDR2 SVGIG (reference sequence). The CDR3 is made up of 13 amino acids. V trimming: 4 bases; J trimming: 6 bases; junction bases outside the gene matches: 6. In DNA form, the CDR3 reads TGTGCCTGGAAGGGACAGGGTGACAATGGCTACACCTTC. Amino acids: CAWKGQGDNGYTF.

This sequence joins TRBV4-3 and TRBJ2-7, with D perhaps matching TRBD2 (7 bases). The CDR3 spans 16 residues. The V end lost 3 bases, the J end lost 0 bases, and 15 bases lay between the germline ends. The V gene's germline CDR1 is LGHNA and CDR2 YSLEER. CDR3 sequence (DNA): TGCGCCAGCAGCCAGTCCGTGGGGGGGCTCTCCTACGAGCAGTACTTC. It specifies CASSQSVGGLSYEQYF.

This chain links TRBV5-1 with TRBJ2-7, with TRBD1 as a possible D gene (6 bases). V was pared by 4 bases and J by 2 bases, with 16 bases between. This CDR3 spans 15 amino acids. CDR1 is SGHRS and CDR2 is YFSETQ in the germline V gene. The CDR3: CASSPQGGRPYEQYF. The DNA for the CDR3 is TGCGCCAGCAGCCCCCAAGGGGGTAGACCCTACGAGCAGTACTTC.

V usage is TRBV4-1 and J usage is TRBJ1-5; D not certain. This CDR3 has 16 amino acids. Germline V CDR1 and CDR2: MGHRA, YSYEKL. V shed 0 bases and J shed 2 bases, with 11 bases lying between them. This CDR3 reads CASSQDRGLGNQPQHF. Here the CDR3 DNA reads TGCGCCAGCAGCCAAGATCGAGGACTGGGCAATCAGCCCCAGCATTTT.

The CDR3 DNA is TGTGCCAGCAGCCCGGCAGCGGGGGGTAACTACAATGAGCAGTTCTTC. As protein: CASSPAAGGNYNEQFF. This sequence joins TRBV7-2 and TRBJ2-1; 9 bases align to TRBD2. There are 16 residues in the CDR3. V shed 5 bases and J 3 bases; nucleotides not matched to a gene: 8. Germline-derived CDR1 and CDR2 are SGHTA and FQGNSA.

The CDR3 protein is CASSQSSGRSAYEQYF. The CDR3, as DNA: TGCGCCAGCAGCCAATCAAGCGGGAGGTCGGCCTACGAGCAGTACTTC. This chain uses TRBV4-1 with TRBJ2-7; 9 bases are shared with TRBD2. V gave up 2 bases and J gave up 2 bases; unmatched junction bases: 7. Looked up from germline, CDR1 is MGHRA and CDR2 is YSYEKL. This CDR3 has 16 amino acids.

The chain links TRBV9 to TRBJ1-6; TRBD1 might be the D (6 bases). CDR1 is SGDLS, CDR2 YYNGEE, per germline. The CDR3 loop spans 16 amino acids. Trimming stripped 2 bases from V and 6 bases from J, with 15 bases between. CDR3 in amino acids: CASSVGGGRGNSPLHF. The CDR3 DNA reads TGTGCCAGCAGCGTTGGTGGGGGCCGGGGTAATTCACCCCTCCACTTT.

V is TRBV7-2 and J is TRBJ2-7, with TRBD2 as a possible D gene (7 bases). The CDR3 spans 13 residues. V dropped 1 base and J dropped 6 bases, with 10 bases sitting between them. Germline V gene data show CDR1 as SGHTA and CDR2 as FQGNSA. In DNA, the CDR3 is TGTGCCAGCAGCTTAGGCGGGGGCGGCGAGCAGTACTTC. Translated, it gives CASSLGGGGEQYF.

The chain has TRBV7-9 and TRBJ2-3; a possible D gene is TRBD1 (5 bases). Trimming took 2 bases from V and 0 from J, leaving 9 bases between them. Germline loops: CDR1 SEHNR, CDR2 FQNEAQ (reference sequence). This CDR3 is 15 amino acids long. This CDR3 reads CASSLRQGSTDTQYF. In DNA form, the CDR3 reads TGTGCCAGCAGCTTAAGGCAGGGTAGCACAGATACGCAGTATTTT.

The chain joins TRBV5-6 to TRBJ1-4, with D possibly being TRBD1 (6 bases). V was clipped by 0 bases and J by 7 bases, with 10 bases between them. The germline V gene encodes CDR1 SGHDT and CDR2 YYEEEE. This CDR3 is 14 amino acids long. The CDR3 nucleotides are TGTGCCAGCAGCTTGGAGACAGGAACTGAAAAACTGTTTTTT. The encoded protein is CASSLETGTEKLFF.

This clone was observed once. V and J are TRBV7-9 and TRBJ1-5; 7 nucleotides match TRBD1. Unmatched junction bases numbered 8, after V lost 5 bases and J lost 4 bases. Germline V gene lookup returns CDR1 SEHNR and CDR2 FQNEAQ (reference sequence). This CDR3 is 15 amino acids long. The CDR3 sequence: CASSPRGDRNQPQHF. The DNA of the CDR3 is TGTGCCAGCAGCCCCAGGGGGGACAGAAATCAGCCCCAGCATTTT.

The J gene is TRBJ2-2, the V gene TRBV5-1, with a weak D call TRBD1 (5 bases). The CDR3 runs to 14 residues. V shed 5 bases and J shed 1 base, with 9 bases lying between them. CDR1 is SGHRS and CDR2 is YFSETQ in the germline V gene. CDR3 amino acids: CASSLDRNTGELFF. The CDR3 DNA is TGCGCCAGCAGTCTAGACAGGAACACCGGGGAGCTGTTTTTT.

This clone has just a few counts. The chain employs TRBV4-2 and TRBJ2-2, with D possibly TRBD2 on 7 matching bases. Trimming cost V 0 bases and J 4 bases, with 12 bases left between them. Germline assignment: CDR1 LGHNA and CDR2 YNFKEQ. The CDR3 spans 16 residues. The CDR3 bases are TGTGCCAGCAGCCAAGATCCTAGGGGGGGCACCGGGGAGCTGTTTTTT. Amino acid sequence: CASSQDPRGGTGELFF.

The chain employs TRBV5-5 and TRBJ2-7; D is unclear. The germline gives CDR1 SGHKS, CDR2 YYEKEE (reference sequence). CDR3 size: 13 residues. Between the trimmed V and J ends, which lost 5 bases and 1 base, there was a span of 10 bases. This chain's CDR3 is CASSWRPSYEQYF. The CDR3 DNA reads as TGTGCCAGCAGTTGGAGACCTTCCTACGAGCAGTACTTC. The full variable domain, in which reference TRBV5-5 and TRBJ2-7 provide the parts outside the CDR3, is DAGVTQSPTHLIKTRGQQVTLRCSPISGHKSVSWYQQVLGQGPQFIFQYYEKEERGRGNFPDRFSARQFPNYSSELNVNALLLGDSALYLCASSWRPSYEQYFGPGTRLTVT.

The rearrangement joins TRBV9 to TRBJ2-7, with D maybe TRBD1 (5 bases). The CDR3 length is 16 residues. CDR1 is SGDLS and CDR2 is YYNGEE in the germline V gene. Trimming took off 0 bases at V and 6 bases at J, with 19 bases between the two ends. The CDR3 reads CASSVDVGRVFGEQYF. The CDR3 DNA follows: TGTGCCAGCAGCGTAGATGTGGGGCGCGTATTTGGCGAGCAGTACTTC.

J is TRBJ2-3 and V is TRBV10-1; TRBD2 matches 7 bases. V shed 10 bases, J shed 1 base, and the junction held 11 bases outside the gene matches. The CDR3 is made up of 15 amino acids. Per the germline V gene, CDR1 is WNHNN and CDR2 is SYGVQD (reference sequence). In DNA, the CDR3 is TGCGCCAACCAATGGGGGGGAGTTCGCACAGATACGCAGTATTTT. It is translated as CANQWGGVRTDTQYF.

This rearrangement joins TRBV21-1 to TRBJ2-5; the D segment call TRBD2 is taken from the table without a DNA check. TRBV21-1 is marked as a pseudogene. There are 12 residues in the CDR3. The DNA for the CDR3 is TGTGCCAGCAGGCGGGGGAGAGAGACCCAGTACTTC. Amino acids: CASRRGRETQYF.

The V call is TRBV27, the J call TRBJ2-7, with D perhaps matching TRBD1 (5 bases). The CDR3 covers 13 residues. From germline, CDR1 is MNHEY and CDR2 SMNVEV (reference sequence). Between the trimmed V and J ends, which lost 2 bases and 3 bases, there was a span of 8 bases. CDR3 residues: CASSLGAGYEQYF. The CDR3 DNA follows: TGTGCCAGCAGTTTAGGGGCAGGCTACGAGCAGTACTTC.